The subject of this entry is one T cell receptor beta chain. The CDR3 is 12 residues long. V lost 0 bases and J lost 10, with 9 bases in between. Germline CDR1 and CDR2: SGHTA and FQGNSA. TCRdb's table, derived via immunoSEQ multiplex PCR, lists solely in-frame clones and lacks some. Altogether 250,000 or so clones are present, over 80% being singletons, with the ten largest covering 2.5% to 3.5%. This specimen comes from a study of blood T cell repertoires in COVID-19. The material sequenced was PBMCs or T cells enriched from blood (not recorded which). The receptor comes from a woman between 35 and 50 years old who had been exposed to COVID-19. The chain carries TRBV7-2 and TRBJ1-2, with D unresolved. Written as DNA, the CDR3 is TGTGCCAGCAGCTTAGCGCATGGAGTCTACACCTTC. This translates into CASSLAHGVYTF.